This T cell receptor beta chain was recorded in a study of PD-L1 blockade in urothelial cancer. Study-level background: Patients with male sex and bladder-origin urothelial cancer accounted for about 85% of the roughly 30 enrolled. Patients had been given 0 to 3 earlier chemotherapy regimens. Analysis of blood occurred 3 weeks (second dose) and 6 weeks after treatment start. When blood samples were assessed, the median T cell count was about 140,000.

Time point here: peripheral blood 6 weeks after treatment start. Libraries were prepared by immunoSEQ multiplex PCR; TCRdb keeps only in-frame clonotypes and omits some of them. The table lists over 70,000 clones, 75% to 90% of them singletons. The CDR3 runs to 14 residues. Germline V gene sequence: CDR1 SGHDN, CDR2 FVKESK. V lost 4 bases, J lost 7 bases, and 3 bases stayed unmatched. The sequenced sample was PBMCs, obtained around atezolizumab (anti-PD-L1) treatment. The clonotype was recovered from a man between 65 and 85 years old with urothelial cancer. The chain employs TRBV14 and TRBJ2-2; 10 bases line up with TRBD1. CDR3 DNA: TGTGCCAGCAGCCCGGGACAGGGGAACGGGGAGCTGTTTTTT. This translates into CASSPGQGNGELFF.